These 29 T cell receptor beta chains originate from one sample sequenced in a study of T cell responses to AZD1222 COVID-19 vaccine. TCRdb's table, derived via immunoSEQ multiplex PCR, lists solely in-frame clones and lacks some. This table holds about 99,000 clones, around nine tenths found once. The sample was peripheral blood, taken on day 0 of AZD1222 vaccination. All receptors come from an adult in good health.

The gene calls are TRBV6-5 and TRBJ1-4; no definite D call. Germline-derived CDR1 and CDR2 are MNHEY and SVGAGI. The CDR3 covers 15 residues. V dropped 7 bases and J dropped 5 bases, with 17 bases sitting between them. CDR3 residues: CASTQAYSTNEKLFF. The CDR3 nucleotides read TGTGCCAGCACCCAAGCCTACAGTACGAATGAAAAACTGTTTTTT.

The chain combines TRBV13 with TRBJ2-7; possible D gene TRBD2, 6 bases. CDR1 is PRHDT and CDR2 is FYEKMQ in the germline V gene (reference sequence). V dropped 6 bases and J dropped 3 bases, with 12 bases sitting between them. This CDR3 region has 13 residues. The CDR3 is CASSQTSYYEQYF. DNA for the CDR3: TGTGCCAGCAGTCAGACTAGTTACTACGAGCAGTACTTC.

The CDR3 protein is CASSQEIGPRETQYF. CDR3 bases: TGTGCCAGCAGCCAAGAAATAGGGCCGAGGGAGACCCAGTACTTC. The gene calls are TRBV14 and TRBJ2-5, with D unresolved. The V and J ends lost 0 bases and 5 bases respectively, with 13 bases between them. CDR1 is SGHDN, CDR2 FVKESK, per germline. The CDR3 length is 15 residues.

The V call is TRBV7-3, the J call TRBJ1-1; D remains ambiguous. Trimming cost V 1 base and J 1 base, with 7 bases left between them. This CDR3 is 14 amino acids long. Germline values: CDR1 SGHTA, CDR2 FQGTGA. The CDR3 bases are TGTGCCAGCAGCTTAAATGCAGGGAACACTGAAGCTTTCTTT. Translation: CASSLNAGNTEAFF. The full variable domain, in which reference TRBV7-3 and TRBJ1-1 provide the parts outside the CDR3, is GAGVSQTPSNKVTEKGKYVELRCDPISGHTALYWYRQSLGQGPEFLIYFQGTGAADDSGLPNDRFFAVRPEGSVSTLKIQRTERGDSAVYLCASSLNAGNTEAFFGQGTRLTVV.

The chain links TRBV27 to TRBJ2-5; no firm D call. CDR1 is MNHEY, CDR2 SMNVEV, per germline (reference sequence). V was shortened by 3 bases and J by 2 bases, with 22 bases between the two germline ends. The CDR3 has 18 residues. The CDR3 spells CASSLVPRTTRGQETQYF. The CDR3 DNA sequence: TGTGCCAGCAGTTTGGTTCCTAGAACCACTCGTGGTCAAGAGACCCAGTACTTC.

This chain links TRBV10-3 with TRBJ1-5; possibly TRBD1 for D (5 bases). This CDR3 is built from 15 residues. V was trimmed by 0 bases and J by 1 base, leaving 7 bases between them. The germline V gene encodes CDR1 ENHRY and CDR2 SYGVKD. The CDR3 loop is CAISESGGSNQPQHF. The DNA for the CDR3 is TGTGCCATCAGTGAGTCGGGGGGGAGCAATCAGCCCCAGCATTTT.

In nucleotides, the CDR3 is TGTGCCAGCAGCCAAGATGTAGATCAGCCCCAGCATTTT. Protein sequence: CASSQDVDQPQHF. The chain uses TRBV14 and TRBJ1-5; D gene unclear. CDR1 and CDR2 from the germline V gene are SGHDN and FVKESK. The CDR3 spans 13 residues. V was cut by 0 bases and J by 5 bases, with 5 bases left in between.

Details on this clone: Mismatch with germline at one junction end may stem from a read error. The rearrangement joins TRBV7-7 to TRBJ2-3; D may be TRBD2 (6 bases). CDR3 length equals 13 residues. Germline CDR1 and CDR2: SSHAT and FNYEAQ (reference sequence). The CDR3 DNA reads as TGTGCTAGCAGCTCGGGAGCGGCCGATACGCAGTATTTT. Its translation is CASSSGAADTQYF.

This clone was counted once. This chain joins TRBV5-1 and TRBJ1-3; TRBD1 is a possible D gene (6 bases). Per germline, CDR1 SGHRS and CDR2 YFSETQ. Deletions cut 4 bases from V and 4 bases from J, with 12 bases between. The CDR3 totals 14 residues. The CDR3 bases are TGCGCCAGCAGCCCCGGGACATTCGGAAACACCATATATTTT. As protein: CASSPGTFGNTIYF.

With respect to this clone: At the DNA level, this CDR3 is encoded by other sequences in the same sample as well. The chain is built from TRBV6-4 and TRBJ2-3; 11 nucleotides align to TRBD2. The CDR3 has 15 amino acids. Losses at the gene ends were 0 bases for V and 4 bases for J; bases not matched to a gene: 0. The germline CDR1 and CDR2 sequences are MRHNA and SNTAGT. CDR3 coding DNA: TGTGCCAGCAGTGACTCTAGCGGGGGGGCAGATACGCAGTATTTT. Translating it yields CASSDSSGGADTQYF.

This sequence joins TRBV19 and TRBJ2-7; 9 positions match TRBD1. Losses at the gene ends were 3 bases for V and 3 bases for J; bases not matched to a gene: 12. This CDR3 contains 17 residues. CDR1 LNHDA and CDR2 SQIVND come from the germline V gene (reference sequence). The CDR3 is CASSIKVEDRGLYEQYF. The CDR3, as DNA: TGTGCCAGTAGTATTAAGGTGGAGGACAGGGGTCTCTACGAGCAGTACTTC.

This chain uses TRBV4-1 with TRBJ2-2; tentatively, D is TRBD2 (6 bases). The ends were cut back, 0 bases at V and 4 bases at J, with 18 bases in the middle. The length of the CDR3 is 18 residues. Germline V gene sequence: CDR1 MGHRA, CDR2 YSYEKL. This chain's CDR3 is CASSQDGGNTYPTGELFF. For the CDR3, the DNA is TGCGCCAGCAGCCAAGATGGCGGGAATACATATCCCACCGGGGAGCTGTTTTTT.

Comments on this clone: The sample holds other DNA sequences that translate to the same CDR3. The J gene is TRBJ2-7, the V gene TRBV18; 8 nucleotides line up with TRBD2. Germline V CDR1 and CDR2: KGHSH, LQKENI. The CDR3 extends over 14 amino acids. Trimming cost V 3 bases and J 0 bases; bases outside gene matches: 1. The CDR3 reads CASSPGTSSYEQYF. The CDR3 bases are TGTGCCAGCTCACCCGGGACTAGCTCCTACGAGCAGTACTTC. Combining the CDR3 with reference TRBV18 and TRBJ2-7 gives the whole variable domain NAGVMQNPRHLVRRRGQEARLRCSPMKGHSHVYWYRQLPEEGLKFMVYLQKENIIDESGMPKERFSAEFPKEGPSILRIQQVVRGDSAAYFCASSPGTSSYEQYFGPGTRLTVT.

The DNA of the CDR3 is TGTGCCAGCAGCTTTCTCTACGAGCAGTACTTC. Protein sequence: CASSFLYEQYF. The chain links TRBV13 to TRBJ2-7; D is undetermined. V was cut by 3 bases and J by 3 bases, with 3 bases left in between. This CDR3 spans 11 amino acids. CDR1 and CDR2 from the germline V gene are PRHDT and FYEKMQ (reference sequence).

J is TRBJ1-2 and V is TRBV6-5; D is ambiguous. Germline V gene data show CDR1 as MNHEY and CDR2 as SVGAGI. The germline V and J ends were trimmed by 7 bases and 8 bases, with 20 bases remaining between them. This CDR3 has 14 residues. The CDR3 here is CASTFTPTSGGYTF. The CDR3 bases are TGTGCCAGCACCTTCACCCCAACATCGGGAGGCTACACCTTC.

With regard to this clone: No conserved phenylalanine or tryptophan is present at the end of the CDR3, so a read error is the likely explanation. The rearrangement joins TRBV7-8 to TRBJ1-6; TRBD1 aligns across 12 bases. Germline V gives CDR1 SGHVS, CDR2 FQNEAQ. The V and J ends lost 5 bases and 6 bases, in that order; junction bases with no gene match: 8. The CDR3 spans 17 residues. CDR3 sequence: CASSEGRDRGLNSPLHL. CDR3 nucleotides: TGTGCCAGCAGCGAAGGCCGGGACAGGGGGCTTAATTCACCCCTCCACCTT.

The chain recombines TRBV30 with TRBJ1-2; no clear D gene. The germline V gene has CDR1 GTSNPN and CDR2 SVGIG (reference sequence). V lost 0 bases and J lost 6, with 11 bases in between. The CDR3 has 13 amino acids. The DNA of the CDR3 is TGTGCCTGGAGTGTACGTAACAGCCATGGCTACACCTTC. Encoded protein: CAWSVRNSHGYTF.

The chain is built from TRBV29-1 and TRBJ1-1, with TRBD1 matching over 10 bases. This CDR3 is built from 13 residues. Germline V gene data show CDR1 as SQVTM and CDR2 as ANQGSEA. The ends lost 7 bases at V and 4 bases at J; junction bases unmatched: 6. The DNA for the CDR3 is TGCAGCGCAAATGGACAGGGGGGCACTGAAGCTTTCTTT. Translating it yields CSANGQGGTEAFF.

This clone was counted a single time. The chain joins TRBV25-1 to TRBJ2-1, with D tentatively TRBD2 (6 bases). The CDR3 consists of 15 residues. V lost 1 base and J lost 4, with 11 bases in between. CDR1 MGHDK and CDR2 SYGVNS come from the germline V gene. The CDR3 loop is CASSESRGDYNEQFF. In DNA form, the CDR3 reads TGTGCCAGCAGTGAATCGCGGGGAGATTACAATGAGCAGTTCTTC.

V is TRBV11-2 and J is TRBJ1-2; TRBD1 is a possible D gene (6 bases). Germline assignment: CDR1 SGHAT and CDR2 FQNNGV. The CDR3 covers 16 residues. Trimming took 4 bases from V and 4 from J, leaving 19 bases between them. The DNA for the CDR3 is TGTGCCAGCAGCTCCCCCCATTTAGGCAGGGGCTATGGCTACACCTTC. Protein product: CASSSPHLGRGYGYTF.

This chain joins TRBV4-1 and TRBJ2-1, with TRBD2 matching 10 bases. CDR1 MGHRA and CDR2 YSYEKL come from the germline V gene. The CDR3 spans 15 residues. V lost 6 bases, J lost 3 bases, and 5 bases stayed unmatched. DNA for the CDR3: TGCGCCAGCAGTGCCGGGACTAGCGACTACAATGAGCAGTTCTTC. Translating it yields CASSAGTSDYNEQFF.

This clone was seen a handful of times. This chain joins TRBV6-5 and TRBJ2-2; 9 bases are a match to TRBD1. Germline V lookup: CDR1 MNHEY, CDR2 SVGAGI. The V segment lost 0 bases and the J segment 5 bases; nucleotides outside the gene matches: 1. The CDR3 is 15 residues long. This chain's CDR3 is CASSYSDRGTGELFF. DNA of the CDR3: TGTGCCAGCAGTTACTCGGACAGGGGAACCGGGGAGCTGTTTTTT.

V usage is TRBV27 and J usage is TRBJ1-6, with TRBD1 matching 9 bases. Trimming at V came to 6 bases and at J to 0 bases, leaving 9 bases not matched to a gene. The CDR3 is 18 amino acids. Germline-derived CDR1 and CDR2 are MNHEY and SMNVEV (reference sequence). The chain's CDR3 is CASSPGTGYLSYNSPLHF. In DNA form, the CDR3 reads TGTGCCAGCAGCCCTGGGACAGGGTATCTCTCCTATAATTCACCCCTCCACTTT.

This sequence joins TRBV10-3 and TRBJ1-4; D gene uncertain. Germline CDR1 and CDR2: ENHRY and SYGVKD. This CDR3 spans 13 amino acids. The V end lost 3 bases, the J end lost 8 bases, and 10 bases lay between the germline ends. CDR3 in DNA: TGTGCCATCAGTGAAGCGTTTAAGGAAAAACTGTTTTTT. It specifies CAISEAFKEKLFF.

This clone came up a few times. The chain carries TRBV14 and TRBJ1-2; 7 bases are shared with TRBD1. The V segment lost 4 bases and the J segment 8 bases; nucleotides outside the gene matches: 16. The length of the CDR3 is 16 residues. Germline loops: CDR1 SGHDN, CDR2 FVKESK. DNA for the CDR3: TGTGCCAGCAGCCCGTTGGGACAGTATCTTGGCTGGGGCTACACCTTC. As protein: CASSPLGQYLGWGYTF.

The chain employs TRBV5-1 and TRBJ1-1; no clear D. V was cut by 4 bases and J by 4 bases, with 14 bases left in between. Germline values: CDR1 SGHRS, CDR2 YFSETQ. CDR3 length equals 14 residues. The CDR3 nucleotides read TGCGCCAGCAGCCTATCCTTGACCCCCACTGAAGCTTTCTTT. This encodes CASSLSLTPTEAFF.

The chain has TRBV18 and TRBJ1-6; D is undetermined. Germline lookup yields CDR1 KGHSH and CDR2 LQKENI. Between the trimmed V and J ends, which lost 1 base and 8 bases, there was a span of 6 bases. The CDR3 is 13 residues long. CDR3 in DNA: TGTGCCAGCTCACCACAGACTGATTCACCCCTCCACTTT. It translates to CASSPQTDSPLHF.

This clone was counted only a few times. The chain employs TRBV9 and TRBJ2-7, with D tentatively TRBD1 (5 bases). The germline V and J ends were trimmed by 3 bases and 2 bases, with 18 bases remaining between them. Germline assignment: CDR1 SGDLS and CDR2 YYNGEE. The length of the CDR3 is 16 residues. The CDR3 here is CASSAFPSDSPYEQYF. The CDR3 coding sequence is TGTGCCAGCAGCGCCTTCCCGAGCGACAGCCCCTACGAGCAGTACTTC.

The V gene is TRBV7-5, the J gene TRBJ2-3; the DNA was not used to check the table's D call, TRBD2. TRBV7-5 counts as a pseudogene. The CDR3 has 16 residues. The chain's CDR3 is CARSFRIAGGTDTQYF. The CDR3 nucleotides are TGTGCCAGAAGCTTTCGGATAGCGGGGGGCACAGATACGCAGTATTTT.